The 9 T cell receptor beta chains presented below share a single source sample, sequenced in a study of T cells in Graves' hyperthyroidism and ophthalmopathy. RNA transcripts were the template for amplifying TCR beta CDR3 regions. HTBI primers were employed in a first-round RT-PCR of the TCR CDR3. From the multiplex PCR reads, TCRdb called clonotypes with MiXCR, one entry per CDR3 protein. The profile shows 300,000 to 400,000 distinct CDR3 sequences, over 20% of them singletons. Sequences were obtained from blood. Receptors originate from a woman aged 45-65 years with Graves' hyperthyroidism.

The rearrangement uses TRBV12-3 or TRBV12-4 and TRBJ2-7; 8 nucleotides line up with TRBD1. CDR3 size: 14 residues. V lost 2 bases, J lost 6 bases, and 6 bases stayed unmatched. CDR3 DNA sequence: TGTGCCAGCAGTTTACAGGGGGCTCCTTCCGAGCAGTACTTC. Protein product: CASSLQGAPSEQYF.

This clonotype was seen at least ten times. This chain uses TRBV7-8 with TRBJ2-1; maybe TRBD1 (6 bases). Germline lookup yields CDR1 SGHVS and CDR2 FQNEAQ. Trimming pared 5 bases from V and 7 bases from J, leaving 18 bases between. This CDR3 has 15 residues. The CDR3 region has the DNA TGTGCCAGCAGCCCAAGGCCAGGGGTCGGGAATGAGCAGTTCTTC. Its protein product is CASSPRPGVGNEQFF.

This clonotype was seen repeatedly, ten times or more. The J gene is TRBJ2-5, the V gene TRBV27; D gene unclear. Germline V gene data show CDR1 as MNHEY and CDR2 as SMNVEV (reference sequence). There are 13 residues in the CDR3. Trimming removed 3 bases at V and 4 bases at J, with 9 bases between. The CDR3 coding sequence is TGTGCCAGCAGTTTTAACAAACGAGAGACCCAGTACTTC. Amino acid sequence: CASSFNKRETQYF.

This chain's CDR3 is CASSQELQGVYEQYF. CDR3 DNA: TGTGCCAGCAGCCAAGAGCTACAGGGGGTATACGAGCAGTACTTC. The chain couples TRBV4-2 to TRBJ2-7; 8 bases map to TRBD1. CDR3 size: 15 residues. V lost 0 bases to trimming and J lost 4 bases; unmatched junction nucleotides: 5. Germline assignment: CDR1 LGHNA and CDR2 YNFKEQ.

This clonotype showed up just a few times. CDR3 region: CAWSVLAGGSGELFF. CDR3 in DNA: TGTGCCTGGAGTGTACTAGCGGGGGGGTCCGGGGAGCTGTTTTTT. The chain couples TRBV30 to TRBJ2-2; TRBD2 matches 13 bases. The J segment lost 6 bases and the V segment lost 0 bases, leaving 1 base of the junction unmatched. The germline CDR1 and CDR2 sequences are GTSNPN and SVGIG (reference sequence). The CDR3 consists of 15 residues.

Notes on this clonotype: A much larger clone differs from this one at a single base, so this may be a read error. The gene calls are TRBV3-1 and TRBJ1-6; no clear D. The length of the CDR3 is 14 residues. The germline gives CDR1 LGHDT, CDR2 YNNKEL (reference sequence). The CDR3 is CASSPSSFNLPLHF. The DNA for the CDR3 is TGTGCCAGCAGCCCATCTAGTTTTAATTTACCCCTCCACTTT.

This clonotype was observed many times. The rearrangement joins TRBV10-3 to TRBJ1-1; TRBD1 might be the D (6 bases). V was trimmed by 4 bases and J by 0 bases, leaving 12 bases between them. The CDR3 sequence is 15 residues long. CDR1 is ENHRY, CDR2 SYGVKD, per germline. The CDR3 DNA follows: TGTGCCATCAGTGGACAGGCCATCATGAACACTGAAGCTTTCTTT. This sequence encodes CAISGQAIMNTEAFF.

The genes are TRBV12-3 or TRBV12-4 and TRBJ2-1; TRBD2 agrees at 15 bases. This CDR3 is built from 17 residues. V lost 6 bases, J lost 7 bases, and 10 bases stayed unmatched. CDR3: CASSSLGLAGGGNEQFF. In nucleotides, the CDR3 is TGTGCCAGCAGCTCTTTGGGACTAGCGGGAGGTGGGAATGAGCAGTTCTTC.

This clonotype was seen only a few times. The chain combines TRBV29-1 with TRBJ2-7, with 10 bases that match TRBD1. Germline CDR1 is SQVTM and CDR2 is ANQGSEA. Losses at the gene ends were 5 bases for V and 1 base for J; bases not matched to a gene: 2. This CDR3 contains 13 residues. The CDR3 loop is CSVRQGASYEQYF. In nucleotides, the CDR3 is TGCAGCGTTAGACAGGGGGCATCCTACGAGCAGTACTTC.